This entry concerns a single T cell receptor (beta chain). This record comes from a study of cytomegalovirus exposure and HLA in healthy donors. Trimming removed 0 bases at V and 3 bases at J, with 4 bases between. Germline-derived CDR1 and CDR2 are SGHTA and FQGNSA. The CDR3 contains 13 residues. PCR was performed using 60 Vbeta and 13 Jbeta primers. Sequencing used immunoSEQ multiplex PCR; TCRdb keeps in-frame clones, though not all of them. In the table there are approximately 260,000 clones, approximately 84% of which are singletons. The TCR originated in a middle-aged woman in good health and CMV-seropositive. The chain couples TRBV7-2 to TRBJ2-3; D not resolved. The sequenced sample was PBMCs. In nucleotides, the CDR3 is TGTGCCAGCAGCTTAGCCCAGACAGATACGCAGTATTTT. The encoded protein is CASSLAQTDTQYF.